The 7 T cell receptor beta chains below come from one sample, sequenced in a study of blood T cell repertoires in COVID-19. TCRdb's table, derived via immunoSEQ multiplex PCR, lists solely in-frame clones and lacks some. The sample contains a few hundred thousand clones, approximately 90% of which appear only once. Sequencing was carried out using PBMCs or T cells enriched from blood (not recorded which). The receptors here all came from a woman aged 45 to 65 who had recovered from COVID-19.

The V call is TRBV9, the J call TRBJ2-3; TRBD2 agrees at 9 bases. In germline, CDR1 is SGDLS, CDR2 YYNGEE. Losses at the gene ends were 3 bases for V and 7 bases for J; bases not matched to a gene: 12. The CDR3 consists of 16 residues. The CDR3 protein is CASSESRRGGLNTQYF. In DNA form, the CDR3 reads TGTGCCAGCAGCGAGTCGAGGCGGGGGGGCCTGAATACGCAGTATTTT.

This chain links TRBV6-5 with TRBJ1-2; D is undetermined. V dropped 8 bases and J dropped 5 bases, with 12 bases sitting between them. This CDR3 spans 12 amino acids. From germline, CDR1 is MNHEY and CDR2 SVGAGI. The CDR3 nucleotides are TGTGCCAGCGAGGATTTTATATATGGCTACACCTTC. Residues: CASEDFIYGYTF.

This chain joins TRBV7-8 and TRBJ2-1; D possibly corresponds to TRBD1 (6 bases). The V gene's germline CDR1 is SGHVS and CDR2 FQNEAQ. V was pared by 2 bases and J by 4 bases, with 12 bases between. The CDR3 has 15 residues. CDR3 nucleotide sequence: TGTGCCAGCAGCTTAATGGGGGCTGGGTACAATGAGCAGTTCTTC. This gives the protein CASSLMGAGYNEQFF.

A word on this clone: Other DNA sequences within the sample encode an identical CDR3. The chain is built from TRBV2 and TRBJ1-2; TRBD1 aligns across 8 bases. Germline CDR1 and CDR2: SNHLY and FYNNEI. V was clipped by 6 bases and J by 0 bases; unmatched bases: 3. The CDR3 extends over 14 amino acids. CDR3 sequence (DNA): TGTGCCAGCAGCGGACAGGGAGCTAACTATGGCTACACCTTC. Translating it yields CASSGQGANYGYTF. Full variable domain (rest looked up from reference TRBV2 and TRBJ1-2): EPEVTQTPSHQVTQMGQEVILRCVPISNHLYFYWYRQILGQKVEFLVSFYNNEISEKSEIFDDQFSVERPDGSNFTLKIRSTKLEDSAMYFCASSGQGANYGYTFGSGTRLTVV.

The CDR3 DNA is TGTGCCAGTAGTTCAGGCCAGACCCGCAATCAGCCCCAGCATTTT. As protein: CASSSGQTRNQPQHF. The chain is built from TRBV19 and TRBJ1-5; D uncertain. The CDR3 consists of 15 residues. The germline V gene has CDR1 LNHDA and CDR2 SQIVND (reference sequence). V was trimmed by 5 bases and J by 2 bases, leaving 13 bases between them. Together with reference TRBV19 and TRBJ1-5, the CDR3 gives the full variable domain: DGGITQSPKYLFRKEGQNVTLSCEQNLNHDAMYWYRQDPGQGLRLIYYSQIVNDFQKGDIAEGYSVSREKKESFPLTVTSAQKNPTAFYLCASSSGQTRNQPQHFGDGTRLSIL.

This chain connects TRBV19 to TRBJ2-2; D unclear. This CDR3 is 16 amino acids long. Germline V CDR1 and CDR2: LNHDA, SQIVND (reference sequence). V was clipped by 3 bases and J by 3 bases, with 14 bases between them. The DNA of the CDR3 is TGTGCCAGTAGTATTCTTGGCTACAGCTACACCGGGGAGCTGTTTTTT. This encodes CASSILGYSYTGELFF.

This chain's CDR3 is CASKTDNQPQHF. The CDR3 coding sequence is TGTGCCAGCAAGACAGACAATCAGCCCCAGCATTTT. This sequence joins TRBV2 and TRBJ1-5, with D perhaps matching TRBD1 (5 bases). This CDR3 region has 12 residues. Trimming shortened V by 7 bases and J by 3 bases, and 7 bases separated the two germline ends. In germline, CDR1 is SNHLY, CDR2 FYNNEI.